One and the same sample provided the 21 T cell receptor beta chains below, sequenced in a study of blood T cell repertoires in COVID-19. Sequenced by immunoSEQ multiplex PCR; TCRdb stores in-frame clones only, minus some. Counted here are 200,000 to 250,000 clones, approximately 82% occurring once; the ten biggest clones make up about 3.2%. What was sequenced was peripheral blood. These receptors all come from a woman aged 18-29 years with acute or convalescent COVID-19.

The V gene is TRBV4-3, the J gene TRBJ1-4; the D gene is possibly TRBD1 (5 bases). Germline loops: CDR1 LGHNA, CDR2 YSLEER. This CDR3 region has 16 residues. V lost 3 bases, J lost 6 bases, and 17 bases lay in between. The CDR3 DNA sequence: TGCGCCAGCAGCCACTCAGCTGGGGGGACTGATGAAAAACTGTTTTTT. Translating it yields CASSHSAGGTDEKLFF.

The CDR3 sequence: CASSQGSRGLVAFF. The CDR3 DNA reads as TGTGCCAGCAGCCAAGGGAGCAGGGGGCTCGTAGCTTTCTTT. The chain links TRBV3-1 (or the pseudogene TRBV3-2) to TRBJ1-1; 8 nucleotides align to TRBD1. Losses at the gene ends were 1 base for V and 10 bases for J; bases not matched to a gene: 8. CDR1 and CDR2 from the germline V gene are LGHDT and YNNKEL (reference sequence). The CDR3 has 14 residues.

The chain couples TRBV19 to TRBJ1-4; TRBD1 matches 10 bases. V lost 2 bases to trimming and J lost 8 bases; unmatched junction nucleotides: 5. Per the germline V gene, CDR1 is LNHDA and CDR2 is SQIVND (reference sequence). The CDR3 has 15 residues. Written as DNA, the CDR3 is TGTGCCAGTAGTATATGGGGGACAGGGGAAGAAAAACTGTTTTTT. Its protein product is CASSIWGTGEEKLFF.

The rearrangement links TRBV7-2 to TRBJ2-1; 8 bases align to TRBD2. The CDR3 runs to 16 residues. CDR1 is SGHTA and CDR2 is FQGNSA in the germline V gene. V lost 0 bases and J lost 6; bases outside the gene matches: 7. The CDR3 spells CASSLASGGPVNEQFF. CDR3 coding DNA: TGTGCCAGCAGCTTAGCGTCGGGAGGGCCCGTCAATGAGCAGTTCTTC.

This chain links TRBV2 with TRBJ2-5; a weak D match, TRBD1 (6 bases). This CDR3 comprises 18 residues. V was clipped by 4 bases and J by 4 bases, with 25 bases between them. Per germline, CDR1 SNHLY and CDR2 FYNNEI. CDR3 nucleotide sequence: TGTGCCAGCAGTGCTGGACCAGGGGATGGGGTAAACGGAGAGACCCAGTACTTC. Amino acid sequence: CASSAGPGDGVNGETQYF.

This chain's CDR3 is CASSLALTGRSDTQYF. CDR3 sequence (DNA): TGCGCCAGCAGCTTGGCCCTGACAGGGCGGTCAGATACGCAGTATTTT. This chain links TRBV5-1 with TRBJ2-3; 7 bases fit TRBD1. V dropped 0 bases and J dropped 4; count of bases not matched to a gene: 8. CDR3 length: 16 amino acids. Germline V CDR1 and CDR2: SGHRS, YFSETQ.

The chain recombines TRBV16 with TRBJ1-5; 7 bases are shared with TRBD1. There are 14 residues in the CDR3. Per germline, CDR1 KGHSY and CDR2 FQNENV. V lost 3 bases to trimming and J lost 3 bases; unmatched junction nucleotides: 2. This chain's CDR3 is CASSQGQLNQPQHF. CDR3 nucleotides: TGTGCCAGCAGCCAGGGACAGCTCAATCAGCCCCAGCATTTT. Based on the CDR3 plus reference TRBV16 and TRBJ1-5, the full variable domain is GEEVAQTPKHLVRGEGQKAKLYCAPIKGHSYVFWYQQVLKNEFKFLISFQNENVFDETGMPKERFSAKCLPNSPCSLEIQATKLEDSAVYFCASSQGQLNQPQHFGDGTRLSIL.

V gene TRBV10-3 combines with J gene TRBJ1-1; D perhaps matches TRBD1 (5 bases). The germline V gene encodes CDR1 ENHRY and CDR2 SYGVKD. The CDR3 contains 14 residues. V was cut by 0 bases and J by 8 bases, with 13 bases left in between. Here the CDR3 DNA reads TGTGCCATCAGTGAGTCGACGGGACTACGGGAAGCTTTCTTT. Encoded protein: CAISESTGLREAFF.

There are a few counts of this clone. The CDR3: CASSAIETSGLEQFF. Written as DNA, the CDR3 is TGTGCCAGCAGCGCCATAGAAACTAGCGGCCTTGAGCAGTTCTTC. V is TRBV9 and J is TRBJ2-1; 8 nucleotides agree with TRBD2. This CDR3 spans 15 amino acids. V shed 3 bases and J 9 bases; nucleotides not matched to a gene: 11. In germline, CDR1 is SGDLS, CDR2 YYNGEE.

The chain uses TRBV27 and TRBJ2-7; the match to TRBD1 covers 8 bases. The CDR3 contains 15 residues. Germline V gene data show CDR1 as MNHEY and CDR2 as SMNVEV (reference sequence). Unmatched junction bases numbered 9, after V lost 6 bases and J lost 2 bases. CDR3 coding DNA: TGTGCCAGCAGCCTGGACAGGGTAGGACCCTACGAGCAGTACTTC. It yields the protein CASSLDRVGPYEQYF.

The chain links TRBV2 to TRBJ1-5, with D possibly TRBD1 on 6 matching bases. V was clipped by 6 bases and J by 0 bases, with 9 bases between them. The CDR3 is 14 residues long. From germline, CDR1 is SNHLY and CDR2 FYNNEI. CDR3 bases: TGTGCCAGCAGCCGACAGGTTAGCAATCAGCCCCAGCATTTT. Encoded protein: CASSRQVSNQPQHF.

This sequence joins TRBV27 and TRBJ1-6; no clear D. Germline CDR1 reads MNHEY; CDR2 reads SMNVEV (reference sequence). Trimming stripped 5 bases from V and 0 bases from J, with 8 bases between. The CDR3 is 15 amino acids. DNA of the CDR3: TGTGCCAGCAGTAATAGAGTCTCCTATAATTCACCCCTCCACTTT. Protein sequence: CASSNRVSYNSPLHF.

This chain connects TRBV7-2 to TRBJ2-7; 8 nucleotides align to TRBD2. This CDR3 is built from 15 residues. The germline V gene has CDR1 SGHTA and CDR2 FQGNSA. With V trimmed by 1 base and J by 6 bases, 8 bases remained unmatched. This chain's CDR3 is CASSLGGGFSGEQYF. The CDR3 DNA follows: TGTGCCAGCAGCTTAGGCGGGGGGTTTTCCGGCGAGCAGTACTTC. Filled out from reference TRBV7-2 and TRBJ2-7, the complete variable domain reads GAGVSQSPSNKVTEKGKDVELRCDPISGHTALYWYRQSLGQGLEFLIYFQGNSAPDKSGLPSDRFSAERTGGSVSTLTIQRTQQEDSAVYLCASSLGGGFSGEQYFGPGTRLTVT.

V is TRBV5-4 and J is TRBJ2-5; TRBD1 matches at 7 bases. CDR1 SGHNT and CDR2 YYREEE come from the germline V gene (reference sequence). The CDR3 is 14 amino acids. V trimming: 4 bases; J trimming: 5 bases; junction bases outside the gene matches: 8. The CDR3 here is CASSKQGNGETQYF. DNA for the CDR3: TGTGCCAGCAGCAAACAGGGGAATGGCGAGACCCAGTACTTC. The whole variable domain, filled in from reference TRBV5-4 and TRBJ2-5, reads ETGVTQSPTHLIKTRGQQVTLRCSSQSGHNTVSWYQQALGQGPQFIFQYYREEENGRGNFPPRFSGLQFPNYSSELNVNALELDDSALYLCASSKQGNGETQYFGPGTRLLVL.

The V call is TRBV6-4, the J call TRBJ2-3; no clear D gene. The CDR3 has 13 residues. V gave up 3 bases and J gave up 3 bases, with 7 bases separating them. The V gene's germline CDR1 is MRHNA and CDR2 SNTAGT. The CDR3 here is CASSDASTDTQYF. The CDR3 DNA reads as TGTGCCAGCAGTGATGCCAGTACAGATACGCAGTATTTT.

A few counts support this clone. This chain connects TRBV4-3 to TRBJ1-2, with a possible D match to TRBD1 (6 bases). V dropped 0 bases and J dropped 4 bases, with 18 bases sitting between them. CDR3 length: 17 amino acids. Germline CDR1 reads LGHNA; CDR2 reads YSLEER. This CDR3 reads CASSQDAKTGAAYGYTF. The CDR3 DNA sequence: TGCGCCAGCAGCCAAGACGCCAAGACAGGAGCCGCCTATGGCTACACCTTC.

This chain connects TRBV25-1 to TRBJ1-1; 9 bases agree with TRBD1. Germline trimming cut 3 bases from V and 0 bases from J; bases unmatched to any gene: 8. There are 17 residues in the CDR3. The germline gives CDR1 MGHDK, CDR2 SYGVNS. The CDR3 protein is CASSDGQGLLLNTEAFF. In nucleotides, the CDR3 is TGTGCCAGCAGTGACGGACAGGGGCTCCTCCTGAACACTGAAGCTTTCTTT.

The gene calls are TRBV20-1 and TRBJ2-7; D may be TRBD2 (6 bases). Germline CDR1 is DFQATT and CDR2 is SNEGSKA (reference sequence). CDR3 length: 11 amino acids. The V and J ends lost 6 bases and 6 bases respectively, with 12 bases between them. The CDR3 here is CSAPRLGEQYF. In nucleotides, the CDR3 is TGCAGTGCGCCCCGACTAGGCGAGCAGTACTTC.

The chain joins TRBV27 to TRBJ2-1; 7 nucleotides line up with TRBD1. Germline V gene data show CDR1 as MNHEY and CDR2 as SMNVEV (reference sequence). The CDR3 is 15 amino acids. The V gene end was trimmed by 6 bases and the J gene end by 4 bases; junction bases not matched to a gene: 9. CDR3 DNA: TGTGCCAGCAGCCATGCCGGGACAGAGTACAATGAGCAGTTCTTC. Translation gives CASSHAGTEYNEQFF.

The genes are TRBV18 and TRBJ1-3; tentative D call: TRBD1 (5 bases). CDR1 and CDR2 from the germline V gene are KGHSH and LQKENI. V lost 2 bases to trimming and J lost 5 bases, with 13 bases between them. The CDR3 totals 15 residues. Here the CDR3 DNA reads TGTGCCAGCTCACCAACGGCAGGGTCGCGAAACACCATATATTTT. It yields the protein CASSPTAGSRNTIYF.

V gene TRBV28 combines with J gene TRBJ2-1; TRBD2 matches at 14 bases. The CDR3 contains 17 residues. After removal of 11 bases from V and 5 bases from J, the junction contained 14 bases not matched to a gene. Germline CDR1 MDHEN, CDR2 SYDVKM. CDR3 in amino acids: CASRTSGRPGANNEQFF. For the CDR3, the DNA is TGTGCCTCCCGGACTAGCGGGAGGCCCGGAGCCAACAATGAGCAGTTCTTC.